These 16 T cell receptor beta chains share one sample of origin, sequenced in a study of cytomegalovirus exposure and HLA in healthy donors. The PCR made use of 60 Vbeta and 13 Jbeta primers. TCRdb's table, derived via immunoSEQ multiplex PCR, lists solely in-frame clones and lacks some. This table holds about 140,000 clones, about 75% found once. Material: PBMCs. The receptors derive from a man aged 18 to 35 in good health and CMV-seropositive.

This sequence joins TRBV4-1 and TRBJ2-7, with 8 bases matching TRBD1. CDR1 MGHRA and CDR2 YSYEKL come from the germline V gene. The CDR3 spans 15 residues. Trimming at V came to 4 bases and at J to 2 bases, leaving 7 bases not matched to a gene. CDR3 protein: CASSRGQASAYEQYF. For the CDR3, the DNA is TGCGCCAGCAGCCGGGGACAGGCCTCCGCCTACGAGCAGTACTTC.

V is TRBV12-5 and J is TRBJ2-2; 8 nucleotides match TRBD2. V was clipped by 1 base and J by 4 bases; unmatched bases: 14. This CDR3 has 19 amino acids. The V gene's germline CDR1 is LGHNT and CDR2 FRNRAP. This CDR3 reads CASGLAYRASGSLTGELFF. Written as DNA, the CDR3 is TGTGCTAGTGGTTTGGCATACAGGGCGAGCGGGAGTCTCACCGGGGAGCTGTTTTTT.

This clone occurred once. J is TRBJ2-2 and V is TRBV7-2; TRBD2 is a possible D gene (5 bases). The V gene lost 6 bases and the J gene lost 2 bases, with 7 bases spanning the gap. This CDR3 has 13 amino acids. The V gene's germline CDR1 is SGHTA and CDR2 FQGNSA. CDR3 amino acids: CASRAANTGELFF. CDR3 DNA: TGTGCCAGCAGAGCGGCAAACACCGGGGAGCTGTTTTTT.

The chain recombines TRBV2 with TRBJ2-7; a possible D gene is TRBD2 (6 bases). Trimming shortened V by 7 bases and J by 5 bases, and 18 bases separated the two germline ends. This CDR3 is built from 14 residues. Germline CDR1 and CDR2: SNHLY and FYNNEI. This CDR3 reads CASIPGTPPNEQYF. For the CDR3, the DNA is TGTGCCAGCATCCCCGGGACTCCCCCCAACGAGCAGTACTTC.

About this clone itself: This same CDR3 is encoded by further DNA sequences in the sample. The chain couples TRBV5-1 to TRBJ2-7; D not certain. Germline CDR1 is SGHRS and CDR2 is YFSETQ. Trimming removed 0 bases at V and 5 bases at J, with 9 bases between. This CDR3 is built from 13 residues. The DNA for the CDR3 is TGCGCCAGCAGCTTGGTCGGCGCGGACGAGCAGTACTTC. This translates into CASSLVGADEQYF. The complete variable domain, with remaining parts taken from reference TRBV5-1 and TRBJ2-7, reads KAGVTQTPRYLIKTRGQQVTLSCSPISGHRSVSWYQQTPGQGLQFLFEYFSETQRNKGNFPGRFSGRQFSNSRSEMNVSTLELGDSALYLCASSLVGADEQYFGPGTRLTVT.

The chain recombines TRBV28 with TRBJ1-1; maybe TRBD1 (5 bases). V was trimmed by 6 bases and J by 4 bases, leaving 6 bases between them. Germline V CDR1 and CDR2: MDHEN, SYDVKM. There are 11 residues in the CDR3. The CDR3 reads CASRGLTEAFF. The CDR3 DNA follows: TGTGCCAGCAGGGGACTCACTGAAGCTTTCTTT. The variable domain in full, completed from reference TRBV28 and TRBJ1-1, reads DVKVTQSSRYLVKRTGEKVFLECVQDMDHENMFWYRQDPGLGLRLIYFSYDVKMKEKGDIPEGYSVSREKKERFSLILESASTNQTSMYLCASRGLTEAFFGQGTRLTVV.

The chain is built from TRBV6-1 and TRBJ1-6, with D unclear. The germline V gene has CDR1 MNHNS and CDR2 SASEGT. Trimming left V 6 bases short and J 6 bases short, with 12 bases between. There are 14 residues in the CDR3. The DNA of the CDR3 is TGTGCCAGCAGGGGAGGGCTGTTTAATTCACCCCTCCACTTT. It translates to CASRGGLFNSPLHF.

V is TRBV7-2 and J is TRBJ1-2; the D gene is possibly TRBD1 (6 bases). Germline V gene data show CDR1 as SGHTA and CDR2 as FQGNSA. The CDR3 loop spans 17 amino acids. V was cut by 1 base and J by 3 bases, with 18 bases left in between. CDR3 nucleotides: TGTGCCAGCAGCTTAGGGGGAGGGGGGAGTAGGGACTATGGCTACACCTTC. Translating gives CASSLGGGGSRDYGYTF.

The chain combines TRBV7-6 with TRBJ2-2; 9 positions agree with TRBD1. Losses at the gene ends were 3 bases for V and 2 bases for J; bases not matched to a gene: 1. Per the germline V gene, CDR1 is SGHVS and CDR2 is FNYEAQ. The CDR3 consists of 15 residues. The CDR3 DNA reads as TGTGCCAGCAGCTTGGACAGGGGTAACACCGGGGAGCTGTTTTTT. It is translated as CASSLDRGNTGELFF.

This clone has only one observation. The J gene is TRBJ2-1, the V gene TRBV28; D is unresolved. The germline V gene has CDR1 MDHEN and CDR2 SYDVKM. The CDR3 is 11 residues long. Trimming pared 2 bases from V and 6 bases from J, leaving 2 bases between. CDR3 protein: CASSLRNEQFF. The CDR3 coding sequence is TGTGCCAGCAGTTTACGCAATGAGCAGTTCTTC. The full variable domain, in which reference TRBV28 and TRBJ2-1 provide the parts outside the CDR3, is DVKVTQSSRYLVKRTGEKVFLECVQDMDHENMFWYRQDPGLGLRLIYFSYDVKMKEKGDIPEGYSVSREKKERFSLILESASTNQTSMYLCASSLRNEQFFGPGTRLTVL.

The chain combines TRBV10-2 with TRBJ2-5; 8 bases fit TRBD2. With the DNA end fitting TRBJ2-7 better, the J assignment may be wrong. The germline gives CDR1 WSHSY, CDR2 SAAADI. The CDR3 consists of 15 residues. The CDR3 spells CASNRGLGVGNEQYF. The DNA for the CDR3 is TGCGCCAGCAATAGGGGACTAGGCGTCGGAAACGAGCAGTACTTC.

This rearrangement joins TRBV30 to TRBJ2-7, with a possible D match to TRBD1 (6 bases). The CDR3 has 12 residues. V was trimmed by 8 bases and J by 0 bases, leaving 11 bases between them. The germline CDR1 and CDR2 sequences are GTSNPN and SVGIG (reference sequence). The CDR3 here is CAAQGSSYEQYF. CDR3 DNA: TGTGCCGCCCAGGGGAGCTCCTACGAGCAGTACTTC.

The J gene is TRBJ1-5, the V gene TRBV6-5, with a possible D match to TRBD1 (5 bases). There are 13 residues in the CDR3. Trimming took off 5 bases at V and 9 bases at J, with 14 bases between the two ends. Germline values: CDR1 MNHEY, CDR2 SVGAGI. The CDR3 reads CASSTSGNPPQHF. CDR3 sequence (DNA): TGTGCCAGCAGTACCTCAGGGAACCCGCCCCAGCATTTT.

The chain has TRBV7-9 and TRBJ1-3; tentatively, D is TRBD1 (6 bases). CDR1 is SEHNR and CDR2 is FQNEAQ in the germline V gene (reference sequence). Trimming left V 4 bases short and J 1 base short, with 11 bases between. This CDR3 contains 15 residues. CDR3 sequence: CASSSRTGSGNTIYF. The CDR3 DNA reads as TGTGCCAGCAGCTCCCGAACAGGGTCTGGAAACACCATATATTTT.

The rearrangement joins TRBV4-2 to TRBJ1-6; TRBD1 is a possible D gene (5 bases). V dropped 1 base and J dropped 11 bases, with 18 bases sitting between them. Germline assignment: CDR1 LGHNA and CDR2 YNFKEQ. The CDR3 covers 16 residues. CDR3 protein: CASSQVGTGYSTPLHF. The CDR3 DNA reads TGTGCCAGCAGCCAAGTTGGAACAGGTTATTCGACACCCCTCCACTTT.

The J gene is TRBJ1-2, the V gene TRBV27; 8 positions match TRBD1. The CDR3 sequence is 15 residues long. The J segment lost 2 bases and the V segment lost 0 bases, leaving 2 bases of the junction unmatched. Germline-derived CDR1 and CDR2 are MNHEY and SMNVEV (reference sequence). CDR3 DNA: TGTGCCAGCAGTTTATCCCCAGGGGGCAACTATGGCTACACCTTC. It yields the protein CASSLSPGGNYGYTF.